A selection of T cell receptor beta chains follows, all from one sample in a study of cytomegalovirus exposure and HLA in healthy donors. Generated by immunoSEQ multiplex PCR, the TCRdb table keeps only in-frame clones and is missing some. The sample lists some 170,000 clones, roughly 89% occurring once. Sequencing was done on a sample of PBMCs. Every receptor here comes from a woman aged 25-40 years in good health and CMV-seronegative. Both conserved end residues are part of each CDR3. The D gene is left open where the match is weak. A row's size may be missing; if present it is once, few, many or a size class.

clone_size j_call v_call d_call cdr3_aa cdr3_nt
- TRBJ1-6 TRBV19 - CASSTQSGAPGWSPLHF TGTGCCAGTAGTACGCAGTCAGGGGCGCCGGGTTGGTCACCCCTCCACTTT
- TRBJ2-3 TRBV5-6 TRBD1 CATITGGGSDTQYF TGTGCCACAATTACAGGGGGCGGATCAGATACGCAGTATTTT
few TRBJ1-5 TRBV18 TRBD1 CASSSGQSNQPQHF TGTGCCAGCTCATCGGGACAGAGCAATCAGCCCCAGCATTTT
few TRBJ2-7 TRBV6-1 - CASRTGTYEQYF TGTGCCAGCAGAACAGGTACCTACGAGCAGTACTTC
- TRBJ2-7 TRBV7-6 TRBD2 CASSLLAGAYEQYF TGTGCCAGCAGCCTATTAGCGGGGGCCTACGAGCAGTACTTC
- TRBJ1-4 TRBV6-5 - CASSYRGRGNEKLFF TGTGCCAGCAGTTACCGGGGCAGGGGTAACGAAAAACTGTTTTTT
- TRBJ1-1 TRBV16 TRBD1 CASSTQQGVNTEAFF TGTGCCAGCAGCACCCAACAGGGGGTCAACACTGAAGCTTTCTTT
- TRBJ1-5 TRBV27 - CASSLGTYQPQHF TGTGCCAGCAGTTTGGGCACCTATCAGCCCCAGCATTTT
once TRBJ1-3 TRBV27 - CASSRSGTNTIYF TGTGCCAGCAGCCGATCCGGTACTAACACCATATATTTT
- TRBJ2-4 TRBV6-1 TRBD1 CASSEYVSGTAYLGNIQYF TGTGCCAGCAGTGAATATGTGTCTGGGACAGCGTATTTGGGAAACATTCAGTACTTC
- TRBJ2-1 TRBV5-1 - CASSLSPSSYNEQFF TGCGCCAGCAGCTTGAGCCCGAGCTCCTACAATGAGCAGTTCTTC
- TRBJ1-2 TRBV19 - CASSSTDTYGYTF TGTGCCAGTAGTTCCACGGACACCTATGGCTACACCTTC
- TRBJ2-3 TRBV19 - CASSIATGSTDTQYF TGTGCCAGTAGTATAGCTACAGGGAGCACAGATACGCAGTATTTT
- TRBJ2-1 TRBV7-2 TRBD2 CASSSSSGGYNEQFF TGTGCCAGCAGCTCATCTAGCGGGGGTTACAATGAGCAGTTCTTC
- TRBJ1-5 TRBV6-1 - CASSDRFIAGQGQPQHF TGTGCCAGCAGTGACCGCTTTATTGCGGGGCAGGGTCAGCCCCAGCATTTT
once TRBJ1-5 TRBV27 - CASSLGANQPQHF TGTGCCAGCAGTTTGGGGGCCAATCAGCCCCAGCATTTT
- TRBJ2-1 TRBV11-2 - CASSLRGALADEQFF TGTGCCAGCAGCTTACGGGGGGCCTTAGCCGATGAGCAGTTCTTC
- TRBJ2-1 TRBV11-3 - CASSSGGSGNNEQFF TGTGCCAGCAGCTCAGGGGGTAGCGGCAACAATGAGCAGTTCTTC
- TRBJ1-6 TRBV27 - CASRQGGSYNSPLHF TGTGCCAGCAGGCAGGGAGGCTCCTATAATTCACCCCTCCACTTT
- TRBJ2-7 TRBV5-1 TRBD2 CASSDTLAGASYEQYF TGCGCCAGCAGCGACACTCTAGCGGGGGCGTCCTACGAGCAGTACTTC
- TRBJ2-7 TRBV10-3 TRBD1 CAISETQGAPYEQYF TGTGCCATCAGTGAGACCCAGGGGGCTCCCTACGAGCAGTACTTC
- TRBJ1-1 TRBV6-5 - CASSYSSEAFF TGTGCCAGCAGTTACTCCTCCGAAGCTTTCTTT
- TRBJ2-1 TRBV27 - CASSLGGSSYNEQFF TGTGCCAGCAGTTTAGGAGGGAGCTCCTACAATGAGCAGTTCTTC
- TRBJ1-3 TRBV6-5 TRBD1 CASSYGGTEDTIYF TGTGCCAGCAGTTATGGTGGGACAGAGGACACCATATATTTT
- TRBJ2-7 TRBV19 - CASSAQQGYEQYF TGTGCCAGTTCGGCTCAACAGGGCTACGAGCAGTACTTC
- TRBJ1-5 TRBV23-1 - CASTPGEGNQPQHF TGCGCCAGCACCCCGGGGGAAGGCAATCAGCCCCAGCATTTT
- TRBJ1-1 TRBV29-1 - CSVGGGTEAFF TGCAGCGTAGGAGGAGGAACTGAAGCTTTCTTT
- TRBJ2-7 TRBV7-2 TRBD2 CASSFGVAGSYEQYF TGTGCCAGCAGCTTCGGGGTAGCGGGGAGCTACGAGCAGTACTTC
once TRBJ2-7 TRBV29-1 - CSVAYPASTYEQYF TGCAGCGTTGCCTATCCTGCTAGCACCTACGAGCAGTACTTC
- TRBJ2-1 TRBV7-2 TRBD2 CASSLGLAGNEQFF TGTGCCAGCAGCTTAGGACTAGCGGGCAATGAGCAGTTCTTC
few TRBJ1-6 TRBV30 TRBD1 CAWSAGPGQGLSGSPLHF TGTGCCTGGAGTGCAGGCCCGGGACAGGGACTGTCGGGATCACCCCTCCACTTT
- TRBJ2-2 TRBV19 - CASIPGSAGELFF TGTGCCAGTATACCAGGGTCGGCCGGGGAGCTGTTTTTT
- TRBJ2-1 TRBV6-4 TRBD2 CASSEGAGENNEQFF TGTGCCAGCAGTGAAGGAGCGGGGGAGAACAATGAGCAGTTCTTC
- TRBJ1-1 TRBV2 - CASSATRQNTEAFF TGTGCCAGCAGTGCTACGCGACAGAACACTGAAGCTTTCTTT
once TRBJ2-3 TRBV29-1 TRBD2 CSVGPLAGVTDTQYF TGCAGCGTGGGCCCTCTAGCGGGGGTCACAGATACGCAGTATTTT
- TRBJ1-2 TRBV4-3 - CASSQDLGRANYGYTF TGCGCCAGCAGCCAAGATCTTGGCAGGGCTAACTATGGCTACACCTTC
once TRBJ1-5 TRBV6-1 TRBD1 CASSGMGTGNQPQHF TGTGCCAGCTCTGGGATGGGGACAGGCAATCAGCCCCAGCATTTT
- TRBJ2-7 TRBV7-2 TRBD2 CASSPGLTAGEQYF TGTGCCAGCAGCCCGGGACTAACGGCGGGCGAGCAGTACTTC
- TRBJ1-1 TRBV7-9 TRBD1 CASCSGQGVRDTEAFF TGTGCCAGCTGTTCGGGGCAGGGGGTTAGGGACACTGAAGCTTTCTTT
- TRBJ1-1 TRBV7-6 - CASRREVSNTEAFF TGTGCCAGCAGAAGGGAGGTATCGAACACTGAAGCTTTCTTT
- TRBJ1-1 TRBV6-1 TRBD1 CYAGGLFGNTEAFF TGTTACGCAGGGGGCTTGTTCGGGAACACTGAAGCTTTCTTT
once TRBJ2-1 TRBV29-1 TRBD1 CSVDDPQGIYNEQFF TGCAGCGTTGACGACCCACAGGGGATTTACAATGAGCAGTTCTTC
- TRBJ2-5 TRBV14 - CASSQVTGKETQYF TGTGCCAGCAGCCAAGTCACAGGGAAAGAGACCCAGTACTTC
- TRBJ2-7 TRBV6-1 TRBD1 CASSTGGGVDLYF TGTGCCAGCAGTACAGGGGGCGGAGTAGATCTGTACTTC
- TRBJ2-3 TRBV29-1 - CSVAGPSVTDTQYF TGCAGCGTTGCGGGTCCTTCCGTCACAGATACGCAGTATTTT
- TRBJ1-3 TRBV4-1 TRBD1 CASSRLYRGGNTIYF TGCGCCAGCAGCCGACTATACAGGGGAGGAAACACCATATATTTT